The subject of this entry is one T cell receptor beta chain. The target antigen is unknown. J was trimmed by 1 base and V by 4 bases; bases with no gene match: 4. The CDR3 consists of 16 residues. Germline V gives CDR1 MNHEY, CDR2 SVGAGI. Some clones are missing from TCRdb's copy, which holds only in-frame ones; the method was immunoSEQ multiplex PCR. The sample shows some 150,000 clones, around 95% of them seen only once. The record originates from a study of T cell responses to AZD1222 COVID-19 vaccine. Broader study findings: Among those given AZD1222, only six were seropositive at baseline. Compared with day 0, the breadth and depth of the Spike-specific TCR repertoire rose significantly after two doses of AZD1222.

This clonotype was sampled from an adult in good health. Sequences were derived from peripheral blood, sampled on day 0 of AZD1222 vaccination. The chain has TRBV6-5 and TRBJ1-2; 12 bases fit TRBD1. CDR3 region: CASSSGTGGGNYGYTF. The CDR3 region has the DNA TGTGCCAGCAGTTCGGGGACAGGGGGCGGTAACTATGGCTACACCTTC.